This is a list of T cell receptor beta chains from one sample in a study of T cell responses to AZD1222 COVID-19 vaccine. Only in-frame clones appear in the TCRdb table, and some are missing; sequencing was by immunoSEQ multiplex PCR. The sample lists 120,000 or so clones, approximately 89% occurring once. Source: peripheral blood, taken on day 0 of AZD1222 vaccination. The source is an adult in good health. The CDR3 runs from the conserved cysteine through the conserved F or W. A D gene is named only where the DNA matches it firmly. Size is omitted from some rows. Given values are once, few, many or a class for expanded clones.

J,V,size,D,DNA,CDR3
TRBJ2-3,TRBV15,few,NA,TGTGCCACCAGCGAGAAAGGGGGGGGAAGCACAGATACGCAGTATTTT,CATSEKGGGSTDTQYF
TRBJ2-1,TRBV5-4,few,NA,TGTGCCACCCAGGGTCGGGCAGATAATTACAATGAGCAGTTCTTC,CATQGRADNYNEQFF
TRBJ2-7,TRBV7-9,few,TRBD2,TGTGCCAGCAGTATTAGCGGGGGATACGAGCAGTACTTC,CASSISGGYEQYF
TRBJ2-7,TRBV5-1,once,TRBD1,TGCGCCAGCAGCGACAGGGGGCTGTCCTACGAGCAGTACTTC,CASSDRGLSYEQYF
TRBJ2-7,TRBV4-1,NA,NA,TGCGCCAGCAGCAGCCAAGAGGAGGGCTACGAGCAGTACTTC,CASSSQEEGYEQYF
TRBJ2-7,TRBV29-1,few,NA,TGCAGCGTGTCCGACCACTACGAGCAGTACTTC,CSVSDHYEQYF
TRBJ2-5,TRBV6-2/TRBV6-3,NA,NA,TGTGCCAGCAGTTCGTACCAAGAGACCCAGTACTTC,CASSSYQETQYF
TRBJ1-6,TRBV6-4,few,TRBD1,TGTGCCAGCAGTGAAAGGGACAGCTATAATTCACCCCTCCACTTT,CASSERDSYNSPLHF
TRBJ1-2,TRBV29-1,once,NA,TGCAGCGTTGGCCCCCGGGGGAAGGGGGGCTATGGCTACACCTTC,CSVGPRGKGGYGYTF
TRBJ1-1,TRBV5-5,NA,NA,TGTGCCAGCAGCTTACAGGGAGGATTGGACACTGAAGCTTTCTTT,CASSLQGGLDTEAFF
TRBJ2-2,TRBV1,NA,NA,TGCACCAGCAGCCATCACACCGGGGAGCTGTTTTTT,CTSSHHTGELFF
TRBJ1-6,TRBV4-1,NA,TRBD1,TGCGCCAGCAGTTTTTACCGGGACAGGGGAAATTCACCCCTCCACTTT,CASSFYRDRGNSPLHF
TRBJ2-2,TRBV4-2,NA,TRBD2,TGTGCCAGCAGCCAAGTTAGCGGGAGGGCCGGGGAGCTGTTTTTT,CASSQVSGRAGELFF
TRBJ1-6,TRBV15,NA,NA,TGTGCCACCAGCCCTACGAGGGATAATTCACCCCTCCACTTT,CATSPTRDNSPLHF
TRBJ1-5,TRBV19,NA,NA,TGTGCCAGTAGTATCAGGGAGGATCAGCCCCAGCATTTT,CASSIREDQPQHF
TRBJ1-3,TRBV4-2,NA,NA,TGTGCCAGCAGCCAACAGGGACTTACTGGAAACACCATATATTTT,CASSQQGLTGNTIYF
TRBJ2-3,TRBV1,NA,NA,TGCACCAGCAGCCAAGAGCGCGCCTTAGATACGCAGTATTTT,CTSSQERALDTQYF
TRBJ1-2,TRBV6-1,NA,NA,TGTGCCAGCAGTGAAGTCGGGTCCAGCTATGGCTACACCTTC,CASSEVGSSYGYTF
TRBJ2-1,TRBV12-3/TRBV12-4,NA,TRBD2,TGTGCCAGCAGTTTCGACGGGGGGGCCGGGCAGTTCTTC,CASSFDGGAGQFF
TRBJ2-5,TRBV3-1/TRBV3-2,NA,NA,TGTGCCAGCAGCCATGGGGGGTACCAAGAGACCCAGTACTTC,CASSHGGYQETQYF
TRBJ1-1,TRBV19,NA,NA,TGTGCCAGTAGTATCAGTGAGGGGGTCGCTGAAGCTTTCTTT,CASSISEGVAEAFF
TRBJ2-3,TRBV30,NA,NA,TGTGCCTGGAGCGAGGGGGGGGCCCCCTCTAGCACAGATACGCAGTATTTT,CAWSEGGAPSSTDTQYF
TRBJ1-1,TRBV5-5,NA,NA,TGTGCCAGCAGCTTGGCCTCTGACACTGAAGCTTTCTTT,CASSLASDTEAFF
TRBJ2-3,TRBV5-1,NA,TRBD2,TGCGCCAGCAGCTTGAGCGGGATAAACACAGATACGCAGTATTTT,CASSLSGINTDTQYF
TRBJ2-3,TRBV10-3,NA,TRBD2,TGTGCCACCCGAACTAGCGGTAGCACAGATACGCAGTATTTT,CATRTSGSTDTQYF
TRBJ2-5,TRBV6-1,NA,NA,TGTGCCAGCAGTGAACGGGGGAGAGGGGGCCTCCGGGAGACCCAGTACTTC,CASSERGRGGLRETQYF
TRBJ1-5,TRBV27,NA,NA,TGTGCCAGCAGTCCCCAGGGGATGGACAATCAGCCCCAGCATTTT,CASSPQGMDNQPQHF
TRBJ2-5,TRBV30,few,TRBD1,TGTGCCTGGAGTGTGGGACAGGGGCGAGAGACCCAGTACTTC,CAWSVGQGRETQYF
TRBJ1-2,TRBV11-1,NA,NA,TGTGCCAGCAGCACACTGGGGGCGGACCGGAGCTATGGCTACACCTTC,CASSTLGADRSYGYTF
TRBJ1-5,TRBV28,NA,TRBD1,TGTGCCAGCAGTTTCCCGGACAGGTATCAGCCCCAGCATTTT,CASSFPDRYQPQHF
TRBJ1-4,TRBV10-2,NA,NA,TGCGCCAGCAGAGAAACAGGGATCGGTGAAAAACTGTTTTTT,CASRETGIGEKLFF
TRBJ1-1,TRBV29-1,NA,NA,TGCAGCGTTGGGATAGTTGGGGACACTGAAGCTTTCTTT,CSVGIVGDTEAFF
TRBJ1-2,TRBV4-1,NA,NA,TGCGCCAGCAGCCAGGGGACCGGGACTGTCTATGGCTACACCTTC,CASSQGTGTVYGYTF
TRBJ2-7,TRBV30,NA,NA,TGTGCCTGGGGGGGCGGGAATGTCCACGAGCAGTACTTC,CAWGGGNVHEQYF
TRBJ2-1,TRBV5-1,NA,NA,TGCGCCAGCAGCTTAAGTCTAGACTACAATGAGCAGTTCTTC,CASSLSLDYNEQFF
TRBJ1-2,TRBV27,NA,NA,TGTGCCAGCAGAAATAATCAGGCCACTAACTATGGCTACACCTTC,CASRNNQATNYGYTF
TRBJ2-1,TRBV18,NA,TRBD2,TGTGCCAGCTCACCTCTCGGAAGCGGGGGATACAATGAGCAGTTCTTC,CASSPLGSGGYNEQFF
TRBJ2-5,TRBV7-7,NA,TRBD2,TGTGCTAGCAGCCTGACTAGCGGGGGGGAAGGGGAGACCCAGTACTTC,CASSLTSGGEGETQYF
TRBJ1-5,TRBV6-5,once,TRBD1,TGTGCCAGCCGACAGGGGGCTTCCAATCAGCCCCAGCATTTT,CASRQGASNQPQHF
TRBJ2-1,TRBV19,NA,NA,TGTGCCAGTAGTATTGTTTTACCTAGCGTTAACAATGAGCAGTTCTTC,CASSIVLPSVNNEQFF
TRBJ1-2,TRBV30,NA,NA,TGTGCCTGGATATTGGGCAGCCGGGGCTACACCTTC,CAWILGSRGYTF
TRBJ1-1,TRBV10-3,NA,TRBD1,TGTGCCATCAGACAGGGGGAGGATACTGAAGCTTTCTTT,CAIRQGEDTEAFF
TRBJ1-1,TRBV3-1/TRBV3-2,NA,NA,TGTGCCAGCACCTCAGGTTTTGGATATGTGAACACTGAAGCTTTCTTT,CASTSGFGYVNTEAFF
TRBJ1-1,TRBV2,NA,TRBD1,TGTGCCAGCAGTGACTCCGGGACAGGGAAGGGGGCTTTCTTT,CASSDSGTGKGAFF
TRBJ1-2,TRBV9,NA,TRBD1,TGTGCCAGCAGCCCAAACCCGGGACAGGAAAATGGCTACACCTTC,CASSPNPGQENGYTF
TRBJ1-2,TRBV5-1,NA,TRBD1,TGCGCCAGCAGCTTGTCCGGACAGGGGGATAATGGCTACACCTTC,CASSLSGQGDNGYTF
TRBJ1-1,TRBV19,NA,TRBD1,TGTGCCAGTAGCCCAACAGGGGCGAACACTGAAGCTTTCTTT,CASSPTGANTEAFF
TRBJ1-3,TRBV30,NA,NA,TGTGCCTGGAGCCTCTTCGACAGCTACTCTGGAAACACCATATATTTT,CAWSLFDSYSGNTIYF
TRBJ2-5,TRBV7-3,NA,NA,TGTGCCAGCAGCTTACAGGGTACTCAAGAGACCCAGTACTTC,CASSLQGTQETQYF
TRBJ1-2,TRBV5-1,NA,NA,TGCGCCAGCAGCTTCGGTCAGGAAGGCTATGGCTACACCTTC,CASSFGQEGYGYTF
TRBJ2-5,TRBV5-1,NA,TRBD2,TGCGCCAGCAGCGCGGGGACTAGCGAAGAGACCCAGTACTTC,CASSAGTSEETQYF
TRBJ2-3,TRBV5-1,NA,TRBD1,TGCGCCAGCAGCTGGGACAGGAAGGTAGATACGCAGTATTTT,CASSWDRKVDTQYF
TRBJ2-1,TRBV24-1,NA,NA,TGTGCCACCAGCGCCCTAGCGAGCTCCTACAATGAGCAGTTCTTC,CATSALASSYNEQFF
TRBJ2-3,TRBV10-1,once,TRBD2,TGCGCCAGCAGTACCCCTAGCGGGAGAGCAGATACGCAGTATTTT,CASSTPSGRADTQYF